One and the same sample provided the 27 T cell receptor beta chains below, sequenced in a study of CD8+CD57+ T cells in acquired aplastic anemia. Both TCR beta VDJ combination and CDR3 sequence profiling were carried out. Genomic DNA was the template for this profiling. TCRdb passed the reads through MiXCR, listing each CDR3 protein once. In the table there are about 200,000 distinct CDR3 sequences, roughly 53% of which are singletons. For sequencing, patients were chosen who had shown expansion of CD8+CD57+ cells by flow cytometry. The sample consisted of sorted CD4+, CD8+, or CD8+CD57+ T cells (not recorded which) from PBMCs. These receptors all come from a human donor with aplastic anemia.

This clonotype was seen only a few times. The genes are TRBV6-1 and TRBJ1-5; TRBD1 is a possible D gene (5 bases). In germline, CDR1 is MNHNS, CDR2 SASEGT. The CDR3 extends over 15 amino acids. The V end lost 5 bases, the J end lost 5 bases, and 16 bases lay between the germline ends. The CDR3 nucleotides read TGTGCCAGCAGTAATAGACAGAGTGTTGATCAGCCCCAGCATTTT. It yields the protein CASSNRQSVDQPQHF.

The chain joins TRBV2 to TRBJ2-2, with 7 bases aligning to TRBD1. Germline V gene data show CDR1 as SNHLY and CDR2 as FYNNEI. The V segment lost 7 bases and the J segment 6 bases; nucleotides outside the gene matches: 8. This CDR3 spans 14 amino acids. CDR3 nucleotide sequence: TGTGCCAGCATAGGACAGGCCGGGGCCGGGGAGCTGTTTTTT. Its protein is CASIGQAGAGELFF.

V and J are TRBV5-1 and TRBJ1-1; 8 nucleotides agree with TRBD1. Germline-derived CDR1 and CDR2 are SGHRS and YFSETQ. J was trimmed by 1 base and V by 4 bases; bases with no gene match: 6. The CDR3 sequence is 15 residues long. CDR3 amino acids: CASSHLDRGNTEAFF. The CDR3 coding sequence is TGCGCCAGCAGCCATCTCGACAGGGGGAACACTGAAGCTTTCTTT.

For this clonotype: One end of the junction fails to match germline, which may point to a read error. The CDR3 nucleotides are TGTGCCAGCAGTGAGAGGCGTGCCAGTAGCAATCAGCCCCAGCATTTC. Translation gives CASSERRASSNQPQHF. V gene TRBV6-6 combines with J gene TRBJ1-5; the D is unclear. The CDR3 has 16 residues. Germline V gene data show CDR1 as MNHNY and CDR2 as SVGAGI (reference sequence).

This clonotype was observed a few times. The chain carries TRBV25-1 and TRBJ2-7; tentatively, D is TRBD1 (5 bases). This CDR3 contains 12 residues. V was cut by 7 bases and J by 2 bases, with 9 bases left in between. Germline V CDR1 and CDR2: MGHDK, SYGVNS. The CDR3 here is CASKKDTYEQYF. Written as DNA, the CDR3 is TGTGCCAGCAAAAAGGACACCTACGAGCAGTACTTC.

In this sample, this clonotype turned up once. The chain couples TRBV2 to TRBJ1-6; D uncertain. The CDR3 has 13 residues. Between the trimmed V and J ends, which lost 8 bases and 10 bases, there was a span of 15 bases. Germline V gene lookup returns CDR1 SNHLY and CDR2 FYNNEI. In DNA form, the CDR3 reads TGTGCCAGCGTCGCGGACGGATACTCACCCCTCCACTTT. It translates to CASVADGYSPLHF.

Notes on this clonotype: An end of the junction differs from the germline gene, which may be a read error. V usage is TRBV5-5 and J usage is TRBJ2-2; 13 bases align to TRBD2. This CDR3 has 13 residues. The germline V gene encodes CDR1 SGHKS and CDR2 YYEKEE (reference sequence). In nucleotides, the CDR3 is TGTGCCAGCAGCTTGGGGACTAGCGGGGGGCTGTTTTTT. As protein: CASSLGTSGGLFF.

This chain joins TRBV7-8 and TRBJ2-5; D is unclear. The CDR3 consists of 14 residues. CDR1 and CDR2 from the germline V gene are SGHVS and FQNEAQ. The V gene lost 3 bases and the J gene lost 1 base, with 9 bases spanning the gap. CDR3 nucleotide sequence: TGTGCCAGCAGCTTCTTCCCCAGCCAAGAGACCCAGTACTTC. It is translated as CASSFFPSQETQYF.

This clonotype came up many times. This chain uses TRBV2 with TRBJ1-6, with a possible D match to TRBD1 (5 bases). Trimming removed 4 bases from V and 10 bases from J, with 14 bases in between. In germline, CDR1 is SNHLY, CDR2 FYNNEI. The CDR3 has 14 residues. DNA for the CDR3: TGTGCCAGCAGTGTTTCGGGGGTAAGGTCACCCCTCCACTTT. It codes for CASSVSGVRSPLHF.

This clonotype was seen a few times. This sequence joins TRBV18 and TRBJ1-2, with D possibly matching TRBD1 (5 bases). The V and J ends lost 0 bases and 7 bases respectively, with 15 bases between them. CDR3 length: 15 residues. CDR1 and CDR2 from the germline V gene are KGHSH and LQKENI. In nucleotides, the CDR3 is TGTGCCAGCTCACCACCAGTTGGGCAGGGCTCTGGCTACACCTTC. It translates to CASSPPVGQGSGYTF.

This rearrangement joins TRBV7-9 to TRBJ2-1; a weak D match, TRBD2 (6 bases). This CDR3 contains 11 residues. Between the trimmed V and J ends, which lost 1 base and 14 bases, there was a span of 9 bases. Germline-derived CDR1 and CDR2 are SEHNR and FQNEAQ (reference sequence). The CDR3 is CASSLGTGEFF. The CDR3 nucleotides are TGTGCCAGCAGCTTAGGGACGGGGGAGTTCTTC.

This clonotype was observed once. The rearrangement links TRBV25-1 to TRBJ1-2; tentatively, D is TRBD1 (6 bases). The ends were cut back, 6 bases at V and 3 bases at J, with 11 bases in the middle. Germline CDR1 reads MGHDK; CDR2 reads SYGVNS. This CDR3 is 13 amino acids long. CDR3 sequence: CASSRTVHYGYTF. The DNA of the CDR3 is TGTGCCAGCAGCAGGACAGTCCACTATGGCTACACCTTC.

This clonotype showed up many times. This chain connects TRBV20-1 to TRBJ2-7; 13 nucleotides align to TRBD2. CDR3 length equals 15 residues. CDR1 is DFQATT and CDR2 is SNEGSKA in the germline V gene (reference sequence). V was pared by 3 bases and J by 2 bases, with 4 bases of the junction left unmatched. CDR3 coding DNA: TGCAGTGCTAGCCCTGGGACTAGCGGGGCCTACGAGCAGTACTTC. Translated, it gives CSASPGTSGAYEQYF.

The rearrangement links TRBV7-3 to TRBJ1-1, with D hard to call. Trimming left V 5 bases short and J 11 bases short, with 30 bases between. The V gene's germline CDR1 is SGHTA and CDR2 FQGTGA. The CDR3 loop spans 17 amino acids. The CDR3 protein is CASSPLDRISWAPLAFF. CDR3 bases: TGTGCCAGCAGCCCCCTGGATAGGATCAGCTGGGCGCCGTTGGCTTTCTTT.

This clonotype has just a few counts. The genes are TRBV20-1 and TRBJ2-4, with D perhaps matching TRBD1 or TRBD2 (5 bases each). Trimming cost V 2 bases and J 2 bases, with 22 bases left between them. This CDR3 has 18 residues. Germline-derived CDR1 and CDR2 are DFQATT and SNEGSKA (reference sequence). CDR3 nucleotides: TGCAGTGCTAGACCCTCTCTCACGGGGCGATCCTCCAAAAACATTCAGTACTTC. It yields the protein CSARPSLTGRSSKNIQYF.

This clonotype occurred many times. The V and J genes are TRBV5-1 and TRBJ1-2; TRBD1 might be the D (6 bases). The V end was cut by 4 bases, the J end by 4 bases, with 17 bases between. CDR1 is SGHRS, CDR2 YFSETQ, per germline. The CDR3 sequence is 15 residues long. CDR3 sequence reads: CASSQGPSRGYGYTF. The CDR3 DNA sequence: TGCGCCAGCAGCCAGGGGCCTAGCCGAGGCTATGGCTACACCTTC.

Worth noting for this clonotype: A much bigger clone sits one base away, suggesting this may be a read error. CDR3 amino acids: CASSLGRLASIDAQYF. CDR3 bases: TGTGCCAGCAGTTTAGGAAGACTAGCAAGCATTGATGCGCAGTATTTT. This chain joins TRBV12-3 or TRBV12-4 and TRBJ2-3; 7 positions match TRBD2. CDR3 length: 16 amino acids. Trimming at V came to 1 base and at J to 10 bases, leaving 14 bases not matched to a gene.

CDR3 DNA: TGTGCCAGCAGTGACACCAGCTGGGGCGAGCAGTACTTC. This translates into CASSDTSWGEQYF. The genes are TRBV25-1 and TRBJ2-7; no clear D gene. The CDR3 covers 13 residues. The germline V gene encodes CDR1 MGHDK and CDR2 SYGVNS. Between the trimmed V and J ends, which lost 3 bases and 6 bases, there was a span of 12 bases.

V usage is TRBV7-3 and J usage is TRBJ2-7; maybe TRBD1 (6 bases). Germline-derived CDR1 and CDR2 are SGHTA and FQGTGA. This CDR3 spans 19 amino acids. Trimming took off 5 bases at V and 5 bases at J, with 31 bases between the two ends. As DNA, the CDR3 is TGTGCCAGCAGCCCAACCTCCCCCGCCCCCTCTGGCAGGGGAAACGAGCAGTACTTC. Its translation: CASSPTSPAPSGRGNEQYF.

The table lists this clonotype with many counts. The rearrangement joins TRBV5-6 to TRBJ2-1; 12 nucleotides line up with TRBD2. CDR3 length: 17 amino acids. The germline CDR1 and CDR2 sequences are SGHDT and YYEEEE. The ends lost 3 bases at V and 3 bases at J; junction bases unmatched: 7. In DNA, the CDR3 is TGTGCCAGCAGCTCCGAGGGACTAGCGGGCCACTACAATGAGCAGTTCTTC. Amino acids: CASSSEGLAGHYNEQFF. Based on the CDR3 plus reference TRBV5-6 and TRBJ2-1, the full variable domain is DAGVTQSPTHLIKTRGQQVTLRCSPKSGHDTVSWYQQALGQGPQFIFQYYEEEERQRGNFPDRFSGHQFPNYSSELNVNALLLGDSALYLCASSSEGLAGHYNEQFFGPGTRLTVL.

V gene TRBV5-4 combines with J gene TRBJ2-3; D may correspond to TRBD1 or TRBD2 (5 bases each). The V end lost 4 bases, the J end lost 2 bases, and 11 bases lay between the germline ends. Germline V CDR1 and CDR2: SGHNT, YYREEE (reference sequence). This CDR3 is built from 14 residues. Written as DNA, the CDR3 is TGTGCCAGCAGCCCCGGGGCCGACACAGATACGCAGTATTTT. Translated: CASSPGADTDTQYF.

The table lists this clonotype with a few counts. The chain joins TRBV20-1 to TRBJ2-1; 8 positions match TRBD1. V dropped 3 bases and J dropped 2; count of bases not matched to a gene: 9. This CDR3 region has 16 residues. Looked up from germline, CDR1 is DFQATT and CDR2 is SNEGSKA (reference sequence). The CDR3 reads CSARLQGATTYNEQFF. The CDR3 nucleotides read TGCAGTGCTAGGTTGCAGGGGGCCACAACCTACAATGAGCAGTTCTTC.

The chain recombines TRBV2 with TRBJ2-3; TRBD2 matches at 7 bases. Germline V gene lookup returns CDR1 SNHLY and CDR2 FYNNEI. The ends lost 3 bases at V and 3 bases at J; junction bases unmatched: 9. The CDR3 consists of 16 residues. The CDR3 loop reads CASSDESGIRTDTQYF. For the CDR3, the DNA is TGTGCCAGCAGTGATGAGAGCGGGATTAGAACAGATACGCAGTATTTT. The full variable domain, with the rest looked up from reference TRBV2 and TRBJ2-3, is EPEVTQTPSHQVTQMGQEVILRCVPISNHLYFYWYRQILGQKVEFLVSFYNNEISEKSEIFDDQFSVERPDGSNFTLKIRSTKLEDSAMYFCASSDESGIRTDTQYFGPGTRLTVL.

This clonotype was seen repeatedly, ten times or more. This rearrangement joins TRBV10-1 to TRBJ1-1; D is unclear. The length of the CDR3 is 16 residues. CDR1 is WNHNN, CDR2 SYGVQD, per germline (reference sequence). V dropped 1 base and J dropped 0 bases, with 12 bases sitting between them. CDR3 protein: CASSELALGMNTEAFF. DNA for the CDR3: TGCGCCAGCAGTGAGTTGGCCTTGGGCATGAACACTGAAGCTTTCTTT.

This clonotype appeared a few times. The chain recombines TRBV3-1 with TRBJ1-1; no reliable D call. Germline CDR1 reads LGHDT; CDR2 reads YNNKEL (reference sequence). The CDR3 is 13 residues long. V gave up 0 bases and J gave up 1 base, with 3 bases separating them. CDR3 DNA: TGTGCCAGCAGCCAAGATGGGAACACTGAAGCTTTCTTT. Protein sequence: CASSQDGNTEAFF.

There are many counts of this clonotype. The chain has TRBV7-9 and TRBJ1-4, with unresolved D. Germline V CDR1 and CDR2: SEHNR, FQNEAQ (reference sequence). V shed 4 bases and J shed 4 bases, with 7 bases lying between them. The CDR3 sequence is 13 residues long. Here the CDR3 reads CASSSQSNEKLFF. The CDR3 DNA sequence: TGTGCCAGCAGCTCACAGAGTAATGAAAAACTGTTTTTT.

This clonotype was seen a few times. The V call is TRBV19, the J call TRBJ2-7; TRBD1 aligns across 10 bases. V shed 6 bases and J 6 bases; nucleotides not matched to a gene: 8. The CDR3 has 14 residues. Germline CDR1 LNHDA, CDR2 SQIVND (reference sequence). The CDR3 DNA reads TGTGCCAGTAGATCGGGGACAGGGGATAGCGAGCAGTACTTC. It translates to CASRSGTGDSEQYF. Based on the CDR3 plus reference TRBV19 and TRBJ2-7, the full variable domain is DGGITQSPKYLFRKEGQNVTLSCEQNLNHDAMYWYRQDPGQGLRLIYYSQIVNDFQKGDIAEGYSVSREKKESFPLTVTSAQKNPTAFYLCASRSGTGDSEQYFGPGTRLTVT.